This TCR beta chain was sequenced during a study of identical twins. Study-level findings and limits: Conclusions rested on cross-sectional statistics rather than following the same donors. Invariant populations such as MAIT and iNKT cells could partly muddle zero-insertion analyses. Out-of-frame TCR alpha sharing observed in monozygotic twins exceeded model estimates.

In TCRdb, the 5' RACE reads were re-called with MiXCR into one record per CDR3 protein. The sample records 300,000 to 400,000 distinct CDR3 sequences, more than 9% being singletons. There are many counts of this clonotype. Antigen specificity is unknown. The data also belong to a second study, concerning yellow fever vaccine responses in identical twins.

This TCR derives from a young woman in good health. The sample taken for sequencing was CD8+ T cells sorted from blood.

CDR3 amino acids: CASSPTTRQGSNQPQHF. As DNA, the CDR3 is TGTGCCAGCAGCCCGACCACGCGGCAGGGGAGCAATCAGCCCCAGCATTTT. The chain couples TRBV7-8 to TRBJ1-5; TRBD1 might be the D (6 bases). CDR3 length: 17 amino acids. Germline values: CDR1 SGHVS, CDR2 FQNEAQ. V gave up 5 bases and J gave up 1 base, with 18 bases separating them.